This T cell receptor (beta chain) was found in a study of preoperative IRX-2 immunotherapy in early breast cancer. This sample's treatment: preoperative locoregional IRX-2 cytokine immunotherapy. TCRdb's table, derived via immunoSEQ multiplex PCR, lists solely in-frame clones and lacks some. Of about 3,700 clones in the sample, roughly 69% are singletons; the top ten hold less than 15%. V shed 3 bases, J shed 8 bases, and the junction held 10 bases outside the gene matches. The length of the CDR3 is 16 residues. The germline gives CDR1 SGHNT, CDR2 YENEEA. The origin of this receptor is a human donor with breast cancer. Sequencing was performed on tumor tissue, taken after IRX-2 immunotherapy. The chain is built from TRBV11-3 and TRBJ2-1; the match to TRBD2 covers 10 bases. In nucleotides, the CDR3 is TGTGCCAGCAGCTTGTCGGCTAGCGGGAGTGTATATGAGCAGTTCTTC. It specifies CASSLSASGSVYEQFF.